Presented here are 21 T cell receptor beta chains from one specimen sequenced in a study of cytomegalovirus exposure and HLA in healthy donors. Assay used: immunoSEQ multiplex PCR; TCRdb lists only in-frame clones, some missing. The sample shows 200,000 to 250,000 clones, around 78% of them seen only once. Source material: PBMCs. The receptors originated from a woman younger than 35 in good health and CMV-seronegative.

The chain couples TRBV18 to TRBJ1-4; D not resolved. Germline V gene sequence: CDR1 KGHSH, CDR2 LQKENI. V lost 4 bases and J 4 bases, leaving 10 bases between the germline ends. This CDR3 is 14 amino acids long. Here the CDR3 DNA reads TGTGCCAGCTCACAAAACTCGGGTAATGAAAAACTGTTTTTT. Translation gives CASSQNSGNEKLFF.

The rearrangement uses TRBV10-1 and TRBJ2-3; 12 bases fit TRBD2. Per the germline V gene, CDR1 is WNHNN and CDR2 is SYGVQD (reference sequence). This CDR3 contains 16 residues. V lost 2 bases and J lost 5; bases outside the gene matches: 5. DNA of the CDR3: TGCGCCAGCAGTGAGCGGACTAGCGGGAATATAGATACGCAGTATTTT. Translation gives CASSERTSGNIDTQYF.

The CDR3 bases are TGTGCCAGCCGCACTTGGGATGGCTACACCTTC. It translates to CASRTWDGYTF. The rearrangement joins TRBV2 to TRBJ1-2; D is unresolved. CDR1 SNHLY and CDR2 FYNNEI come from the germline V gene. The length of the CDR3 is 11 residues. Trimming shortened V by 8 bases and J by 6 bases, and 10 bases separated the two germline ends.

The chain links TRBV11-2 to TRBJ1-5, with TRBD1 as a possible D gene (5 bases). Between the trimmed V and J ends, which lost 2 bases and 2 bases, there was a span of 13 bases. The CDR3 totals 16 residues. From germline, CDR1 is SGHAT and CDR2 FQNNGV. CDR3 bases: TGTGCCAGCAGCTTACAGTGGGGGTTTCGCAATCAGCCCCAGCATTTT. It is translated as CASSLQWGFRNQPQHF. Full variable domain (rest looked up from reference TRBV11-2 and TRBJ1-5): EAGVAQSPRYKIIEKRQSVAFWCNPISGHATLYWYQQILGQGPKLLIQFQNNGVVDDSQLPKDRFSAERLKGVDSTLKIQPAKLEDSAVYLCASSLQWGFRNQPQHFGDGTRLSIL.

The V gene is TRBV7-6, the J gene TRBJ2-5; D is possibly TRBD1 (6 bases). Germline CDR1 is SGHVS and CDR2 is FNYEAQ. V lost 5 bases to trimming and J lost 2 bases, with 12 bases between them. CDR3 length: 14 residues. This CDR3 is CASSLTGKQETQYF. The CDR3 DNA reads TGTGCCAGCAGCCTGACAGGAAAGCAAGAGACCCAGTACTTC.

The chain carries TRBV30 and TRBJ1-6, with D maybe TRBD1 (6 bases). Germline CDR1 and CDR2: GTSNPN and SVGIG (reference sequence). This CDR3 is built from 14 residues. With 1 base removed from V and 8 bases from J, the gap between germline ends came to 12 bases. The CDR3 sequence: CAWSEGRTDSPLHF. The CDR3 nucleotides are TGTGCCTGGAGTGAAGGACGGACAGATTCACCCCTCCACTTT.

The V and J genes are TRBV7-3 and TRBJ2-7, with 9 bases fitting TRBD1. The CDR3 totals 15 residues. Trimming cost V 5 bases and J 2 bases; bases outside gene matches: 7. Per the germline V gene, CDR1 is SGHTA and CDR2 is FQGTGA. DNA of the CDR3: TGTGCCAGCAGCCTAGGGACAGGGCCGGCCTACGAGCAGTACTTC. Protein product: CASSLGTGPAYEQYF.

This chain uses TRBV15 with TRBJ1-5; D ambiguous. Germline CDR1 is LNHNV and CDR2 is YYDKDF (reference sequence). CDR3 length equals 15 residues. Trimming took off 0 bases at V and 6 bases at J, with 12 bases between the two ends. DNA of the CDR3: TGTGCCACCAGCAGAGATCAAACCTATGGTCAGCCCCAGCATTTT. Protein: CATSRDQTYGQPQHF.

The gene calls are TRBV6-6 and TRBJ2-1, with TRBD1 matching over 8 bases. Germline V gene data show CDR1 as MNHNY and CDR2 as SVGAGI (reference sequence). Unmatched junction bases numbered 6, after V lost 5 bases and J lost 6 bases. CDR3 size: 14 residues. Here the CDR3 DNA reads TGTGCCAGCAGTGCCCCCAGGGGGCCCAATGAGCAGTTCTTC. It is translated as CASSAPRGPNEQFF.

V usage is TRBV27 and J usage is TRBJ2-3, with TRBD2 matching 7 bases. The CDR3 is 15 residues long. Germline V gene lookup returns CDR1 MNHEY and CDR2 SMNVEV (reference sequence). J was trimmed by 1 base and V by 7 bases; bases with no gene match: 8. The CDR3 is CASTPWAGGTDTQYF. Here the CDR3 DNA reads TGTGCCAGCACCCCTTGGGCGGGGGGCACAGATACGCAGTATTTT.

The chain combines TRBV30 with TRBJ1-1; unclear D gene. The CDR3 extends over 12 amino acids. V lost 2 bases, J lost 0 bases, and 4 bases lay in between. Germline-derived CDR1 and CDR2 are GTSNPN and SVGIG (reference sequence). The CDR3 loop is CAWSSVNTEAFF. DNA of the CDR3: TGTGCCTGGAGTTCTGTGAACACTGAAGCTTTCTTT.

V and J are TRBV6-6 and TRBJ2-1, with D tentatively TRBD1 (6 bases). V was pared by 4 bases and J by 6 bases, with 13 bases between. Germline CDR1 MNHNY, CDR2 SVGAGI (reference sequence). The CDR3 loop spans 14 amino acids. In nucleotides, the CDR3 is TGTGCCAGCAGTTCACAGGGAACGGGCAATGAGCAGTTCTTC. It specifies CASSSQGTGNEQFF.

V is TRBV30 and J is TRBJ2-2; TRBD2 matches 15 bases. Germline V gene data show CDR1 as GTSNPN and CDR2 as SVGIG (reference sequence). This CDR3 has 19 amino acids. J gave up 0 bases and V 1 base, and 6 bases lay outside the gene matches. CDR3 amino acids: CAWSGTSGGAVANTGELFF. CDR3 bases: TGTGCCTGGAGTGGGACTAGCGGGGGGGCCGTCGCGAACACCGGGGAGCTGTTTTTT.

J is TRBJ2-2 and V is TRBV7-6; 8 nucleotides line up with TRBD2. Germline V gene sequence: CDR1 SGHVS, CDR2 FNYEAQ. J was trimmed by 1 base and V by 7 bases; bases with no gene match: 11. This CDR3 comprises 17 residues. The CDR3 region is CASTSGTRGWNTGELFF. In DNA form, the CDR3 reads TGTGCCAGCACCTCCGGGACTAGAGGGTGGAACACCGGGGAGCTGTTTTTT.

V is TRBV7-3 and J is TRBJ1-5, with TRBD1 as a possible D gene (6 bases). There are 16 residues in the CDR3. V lost 4 bases to trimming and J lost 2 bases, with 15 bases between them. CDR1 and CDR2 from the germline V gene are SGHTA and FQGTGA. CDR3: CASSSGTNVGNQPQHF. Here the CDR3 DNA reads TGTGCCAGCAGCTCCGGGACAAACGTGGGCAATCAGCCCCAGCATTTT.

This rearrangement joins TRBV7-6 to TRBJ1-2; D possibly corresponds to TRBD1 (5 bases). Trimming removed 3 bases at V and 8 bases at J, with 13 bases between. Germline-derived CDR1 and CDR2 are SGHVS and FNYEAQ. The CDR3 sequence is 13 residues long. The CDR3 coding sequence is TGTGCCAGCAGCTTGACAGCCGAGGGGGGCTACACCTTC. Amino acid sequence: CASSLTAEGGYTF.

The chain combines TRBV28 with TRBJ1-2; D ambiguous. Trimming removed 3 bases from V and 8 bases from J, with 13 bases in between. The length of the CDR3 is 13 residues. CDR1 is MDHEN, CDR2 SYDVKM, per germline. CDR3: CASSFPVLGGYTF. The CDR3 DNA reads as TGTGCCAGCAGTTTCCCAGTACTTGGCGGCTACACCTTC.

A note on this clone: The junction departs from germline at one end; a sequencing error may be responsible. In the same sample, other DNA sequences code for this CDR3. The genes are TRBV6-5 and TRBJ2-7; 9 positions agree with TRBD1. Germline V gene data show CDR1 as MNHEY and CDR2 as SVGAGI. This CDR3 comprises 15 residues. The CDR3 nucleotides are TGTGCCAGCAGACAGGGGACAGGGCTTAGCCACGAACAGTACTTC. Its protein product is CASRQGTGLSHEQYF.

V is TRBV7-9 and J is TRBJ1-1; TRBD1 is a possible D gene (5 bases). The CDR3 loop spans 13 amino acids. Germline V lookup: CDR1 SEHNR, CDR2 FQNEAQ (reference sequence). Trimming shortened V by 5 bases and J by 5 bases, and 12 bases separated the two germline ends. This CDR3 reads CASSTQEGTEAFF. In DNA, the CDR3 is TGTGCCAGCAGCACACAGGAGGGGACTGAAGCTTTCTTT.

This clone has a single count. The chain recombines TRBV27 with TRBJ2-7; 8 nucleotides align to TRBD1. V shed 2 bases, J shed 0 bases, and the junction held 6 bases outside the gene matches. Germline CDR1 MNHEY, CDR2 SMNVEV (reference sequence). This CDR3 has 16 amino acids. The CDR3 DNA reads TGTGCCAGCAGTTTAAGATCAGGGGGCTACTCCTACGAGCAGTACTTC. Translation: CASSLRSGGYSYEQYF.

This chain links TRBV30 with TRBJ1-6; D unresolved. The CDR3 runs to 13 residues. Between the trimmed V and J ends, which lost 4 bases and 0 bases, there was a span of 4 bases. Germline CDR1 GTSNPN, CDR2 SVGIG (reference sequence). CDR3 protein: CAWISSYNSPLHF. The CDR3 DNA is TGTGCCTGGATCAGCTCCTATAATTCACCCCTCCACTTT.